Shown below are 14 T cell receptor beta chains from a single sample sequenced in a study of human T cells and chemical hapten exposure. Sample time point: pre-sensitization, week 0. Treatment in this sample: therapeutic diphenylcyclopropenone sensitization with weekly scalp DPC. One entry per CDR3 protein, called by TCRdb with MiXCR from the RACE reads. The repertoire holds more than 250,000 distinct CDR3 sequences, approximately 7.5% seen once, with 1.2% in the top ten. The specimen comprised whole blood, sampled in connection with sensitization to the hapten diphenylcyclopropenone (DPC). Receptors were obtained from a man between 18 and 29 years old with alopecia areata. Some clones in this sample may be carry-over from other donors' samples.

Only a few counts were recorded for this clonotype. This chain uses TRBV2 with TRBJ2-2; D unclear. Trimming took off 3 bases at V and 8 bases at J, with 13 bases between the two ends. Germline CDR1 is SNHLY and CDR2 is FYNNEI. This CDR3 is built from 14 residues. In DNA form, the CDR3 reads TGTGCCAGCAGTGAGCAGTCCCAAAGGGGGGAGCTGTTTTTT. Protein sequence: CASSEQSQRGELFF.

This clonotype was seen a few times. This sequence joins TRBV20-1 and TRBJ2-1, with 8 bases identical to TRBD2. Trimming took 6 bases from V and 1 from J; bases not matched to a gene: 5. CDR1 and CDR2 from the germline V gene are DFQATT and SNEGSKA (reference sequence). This CDR3 has 14 amino acids. CDR3 protein: CSATSGGSYNEQFF. As DNA, the CDR3 is TGCAGTGCCACCAGCGGGGGTTCCTACAATGAGCAGTTCTTC.

The sample holds a few counts of this clonotype. The chain couples TRBV2 to TRBJ1-1; 7 positions agree with TRBD1. Per the germline V gene, CDR1 is SNHLY and CDR2 is FYNNEI. The CDR3 has 13 amino acids. The ends lost 6 bases at V and 5 bases at J; junction bases unmatched: 6. In DNA, the CDR3 is TGTGCCAGCAGACAGGGGATCGAGACTGAAGCTTTCTTT. Amino acid sequence: CASRQGIETEAFF. Using reference TRBV2 and TRBJ1-1 for the parts outside the CDR3, the full variable domain is EPEVTQTPSHQVTQMGQEVILRCVPISNHLYFYWYRQILGQKVEFLVSFYNNEISEKSEIFDDQFSVERPDGSNFTLKIRSTKLEDSAMYFCASRQGIETEAFFGQGTRLTVV.

This clonotype was seen ten or more times. V and J are TRBV4-3 and TRBJ2-3, with D possibly being TRBD1 or TRBD2 (5 bases each). The CDR3 spans 14 residues. Germline V lookup: CDR1 LGHNA, CDR2 YSLEER. Trimming removed 1 base from V and 4 bases from J, with 9 bases in between. The CDR3 DNA sequence: TGCGCCAGCAGCCAAGGACGGGGACCAGATACGCAGTATTTT. Protein product: CASSQGRGPDTQYF.

The chain links TRBV4-1 to TRBJ1-1; unclear D gene. The CDR3 spans 15 residues. Germline V gene lookup returns CDR1 MGHRA and CDR2 YSYEKL. With 3 bases removed from V and 1 base from J, the gap between germline ends came to 12 bases. CDR3 residues: CASSQYRTSNTEAFF. The CDR3 DNA sequence: TGCGCCAGCAGCCAGTACCGGACGTCGAACACTGAAGCTTTCTTT.

The chain uses TRBV4-2 and TRBJ2-7; no reliable D call. Deletions cut 3 bases from V and 0 bases from J, with 12 bases between. This CDR3 comprises 15 residues. Germline V gene data show CDR1 as LGHNA and CDR2 as YNFKEQ. Written as DNA, the CDR3 is TGTGCCAGCAGCCAGGTACAAGAGCTCTCCTACGAGCAGTACTTC. It codes for CASSQVQELSYEQYF.

Points on this clonotype: An end of the junction does not agree with germline; a read error may underlie this. The rearrangement joins TRBV27 to TRBJ2-1, with TRBD1 matching 8 bases. The CDR3 spans 18 residues. CDR1 and CDR2 from the germline V gene are MNHEY and SMNVEV (reference sequence). The CDR3 protein is CVSQKQGAITRSYNEQFF. DNA of the CDR3: TGTGTCAGCCAGAAGCAGGGGGCCATCACGAGGTCCTACAATGAGCAGTTCTTC.

This clonotype occurred a few times. This chain links TRBV5-1 with TRBJ2-1, with 10 bases identical to TRBD2. This CDR3 is 18 amino acids long. V lost 2 bases to trimming and J lost 0 bases; unmatched junction nucleotides: 8. Germline V lookup: CDR1 SGHRS, CDR2 YFSETQ. CDR3 sequence: CASSFRLAGASSYNEQFF. Written as DNA, the CDR3 is TGCGCCAGCAGCTTTCGCCTAGCGGGGGCCAGCTCCTACAATGAGCAGTTCTTC.

This clonotype was counted many times. V is TRBV4-1 and J is TRBJ2-6; no reliable D call. The CDR3 totals 18 residues. CDR1 and CDR2 from the germline V gene are MGHRA and YSYEKL. Trimming removed 2 bases from V and 0 bases from J, with 14 bases in between. The CDR3 DNA follows: TGCGCCAGCAGCCAAATAGGACGAGGAAGCTCTGGGGCCAACGTCCTGACTTTC. This encodes CASSQIGRGSSGANVLTF.

This rearrangement joins TRBV29-1 to TRBJ2-1, with 11 bases lining up with TRBD2. Trimming at V came to 5 bases and at J to 7 bases, leaving 4 bases not matched to a gene. Per the germline V gene, CDR1 is SQVTM and CDR2 is ANQGSEA. The CDR3 spans 13 residues. This chain's CDR3 is CSVTSGGRNEQFF. DNA of the CDR3: TGCAGCGTTACTAGCGGGGGTCGGAATGAGCAGTTCTTC.

V and J are TRBV7-2 and TRBJ1-1; D is perhaps TRBD1 (5 bases). With 7 bases removed from V and 3 bases from J, the gap between germline ends came to 21 bases. This CDR3 spans 16 amino acids. CDR1 SGHTA and CDR2 FQGNSA come from the germline V gene. The CDR3 DNA follows: TGTGCCAGCAACGATGTAATAGGGACGGTACACACTGAAGCTTTCTTT. This translates into CASNDVIGTVHTEAFF.

Only a few counts were recorded for this clonotype. This chain joins TRBV11-2 and TRBJ1-1; D gene ambiguous. CDR1 SGHAT and CDR2 FQNNGV come from the germline V gene. The CDR3 has 14 amino acids. Deletions cut 3 bases from V and 7 bases from J, with 15 bases between. DNA for the CDR3: TGTGCCAGCAGCTTGGTAGGGCCGAGTGGTGAAGCTTTCTTT. Translation gives CASSLVGPSGEAFF.

In this sample, this clonotype turned up a few times. V is TRBV6-6 and J is TRBJ2-7; D possibly corresponds to TRBD2 (5 bases). V dropped 0 bases and J dropped 4 bases, with 10 bases sitting between them. This CDR3 contains 14 residues. Germline loops: CDR1 MNHNY, CDR2 SVGAGI (reference sequence). The CDR3 DNA is TGTGCCAGCAGTTACTCCAGTCCGGGGTACGAGCAGTACTTC. Its translation is CASSYSSPGYEQYF.

This clonotype came up many times. This chain links TRBV5-1 with TRBJ2-2; D is uncertain. Between the trimmed V and J ends, which lost 0 bases and 7 bases, there was a span of 7 bases. The CDR3 loop spans 13 amino acids. CDR1 is SGHRS, CDR2 YFSETQ, per germline. In DNA form, the CDR3 reads TGCGCCAGCAGCTTGGCTACAGACGGGGAGCTGTTTTTT. This codes for CASSLATDGELFF.